This TCR beta chain comes out of a study of blood T cell repertoires in COVID-19. Background on the study: The analysed material was cDNA or gDNA that came from T cells, B-cell-depleted T cells, or PBMCs.

CDR1 and CDR2 (germline): SGHTA, FQGNSA. V was clipped by 5 bases and J by 14 bases; unmatched bases: 8. The CDR3 length is 12 residues. Per the original methods: From reference gene primer amplification, estimates of nucleated cell counts were derived. Only in-frame clones appear in the TCRdb table, and some are missing; sequencing was by immunoSEQ multiplex PCR. D and trimming come from the DNA, and the V and J calls and clone size come from that table. This table has some 170,000 clones, over 80% appearing once. Material for sequencing was peripheral blood. The source of this sequence is an elderly woman with active or convalescent COVID-19. The chain is built from TRBV7-2 and TRBJ1-4, with 7 bases lining up with TRBD1. In DNA form, the CDR3 reads TGTGCCAGCAGCCTCTCGGACAGGTCGCTGTTTTTT. This sequence encodes CASSLSDRSLFF.